This T cell receptor (beta chain) was identified during a study of beta chain features in type 1 diabetes. Overall study results and limits: Researchers report that Type 1 diabetes patients had moderately but significantly shorter TCRB CDR3s across all four CD4+ subsets.

Expressed TCRB transcripts were sequenced because the isolated RNA had all been reverse transcribed beforehand. Produced via immunoSEQ multiplex PCR; TCRdb's table is partial and in-frame only. The sample holds approximately 170,000 clones, 6.5% to 8.5% seen once. Deletions cut 4 bases from V and 0 bases from J, with 8 bases between. CDR1 is SGHDT, CDR2 YYEEEE, per germline. The CDR3 length is 15 residues. As regards this clone: Its antigen is still unknown.

Sequenced: central memory CD4+ T cells from blood. The receptor comes from a man between 18 and 29 years old with type 1 diabetes. The rearrangement links TRBV5-6 to TRBJ2-6; D is ambiguous. This chain's CDR3 is CASSTTLSGANVLTF. The CDR3 DNA sequence: TGTGCCAGCAGCACGACTCTCTCTGGGGCCAACGTCCTGACTTTC.